A single sample gave rise to the 10 T cell receptor beta chains below, sequenced in a study of shared clonotypes between healthy human individuals. Profiled with immunoSEQ multiplex PCR; TCRdb holds only in-frame clones, not every one. The repertoire holds some 500,000 clones, with roughly 80% as singletons. Sequencing input: PBMCs. These receptors all come from a woman aged 40 to 50 in good health. Some clones in this sample may be carry-over from other donors' samples.

CDR3 in amino acids: CASSYSSERQYF. DNA for the CDR3: TGTGCCAGCAGTTACTCTAGCGAGAGGCAGTATTTT. This chain joins TRBV6-6 and TRBJ2-3; possible D gene TRBD2, 5 bases. Between the trimmed V and J ends, which lost 0 bases and 11 bases, there was a span of 9 bases. The CDR3 runs to 12 residues. CDR1 is MNHNY, CDR2 SVGAGI, per germline (reference sequence).

This chain uses TRBV28 with TRBJ2-1; D gene ambiguous. CDR3 length equals 12 residues. The germline gives CDR1 MDHEN, CDR2 SYDVKM. Trimming stripped 4 bases from V and 7 bases from J, with 8 bases between. CDR3 coding DNA: TGTGCCAGCAGTTCGGCCCTTAATGAGCAGTTCTTC. Protein sequence: CASSSALNEQFF.

This clone occurred once. The rearrangement joins TRBV2 to TRBJ2-1; TRBD2 matches 7 bases. Per the germline V gene, CDR1 is SNHLY and CDR2 is FYNNEI. There are 12 residues in the CDR3. Trimming cost V 7 bases and J 16 bases; bases outside gene matches: 13. Written as DNA, the CDR3 is TGTGCCAGCACCGAAGTGTCAGCGGGAAGTTTCTTC. Protein: CASTEVSAGSFF.

For this clone: A much larger clonotype is one base distant, so this may be a read error. The same CDR3 is also encoded by other DNA sequences in this sample. The chain combines TRBV7-9 with TRBJ2-7; 8 nucleotides line up with TRBD2. Germline V CDR1 and CDR2: SEHNR, FQNEAQ (reference sequence). CDR3 size: 13 residues. In nucleotides, the CDR3 is TGTGCCAGCAAAACAGCGGGAGTGGGCGAGCAATACTTC. This sequence encodes CASKTAGVGEQYF.

The V gene is TRBV28, the J gene TRBJ2-5, with D maybe TRBD2 (6 bases). This CDR3 contains 16 residues. Deletions cut 6 bases from V and 5 bases from J, with 22 bases between. CDR1 is MDHEN, CDR2 SYDVKM, per germline. The CDR3 DNA reads as TGTGCCAGCAGCCGGAGGGACTGGCAGCTCCAGGAGACCCAGTACTTC. Protein: CASSRRDWQLQETQYF.

This chain uses TRBV6-1 with TRBJ2-7; D unclear. The germline V gene has CDR1 MNHNS and CDR2 SASEGT. There are 12 residues in the CDR3. V gave up 7 bases and J gave up 6 bases, with 13 bases separating them. Here the CDR3 reads CASKPAIAEQYF. CDR3 nucleotides: TGTGCCAGCAAACCCGCGATTGCCGAGCAGTACTTC.

V usage is TRBV7-2 and J usage is TRBJ2-5; TRBD1 matches 7 bases. V shed 2 bases and J 2 bases; nucleotides not matched to a gene: 5. The CDR3 loop spans 15 amino acids. Germline V gene sequence: CDR1 SGHTA, CDR2 FQGNSA. CDR3 sequence: CASSLSPGQQETQYF. The CDR3 bases are TGTGCCAGCAGCTTATCCCCGGGACAGCAAGAGACCCAGTACTTC.

V and J are TRBV5-6 and TRBJ2-2; TRBD2 agrees at 15 bases. Losses at the gene ends were 4 bases for V and 4 bases for J; bases not matched to a gene: 5. This CDR3 contains 17 residues. The V gene's germline CDR1 is SGHDT and CDR2 YYEEEE. CDR3 loop: CASSPGLAGGSTGELFF. The CDR3 DNA reads TGTGCCAGCAGCCCGGGACTAGCGGGAGGTTCCACCGGGGAGCTGTTTTTT. Drawing the rest from reference TRBV5-6 and TRBJ2-2, the complete variable domain is DAGVTQSPTHLIKTRGQQVTLRCSPKSGHDTVSWYQQALGQGPQFIFQYYEEEERQRGNFPDRFSGHQFPNYSSELNVNALLLGDSALYLCASSPGLAGGSTGELFFGEGSRLTVL.

The chain recombines TRBV5-1 with TRBJ2-1; 14 bases fit TRBD2. This CDR3 contains 18 residues. Unmatched junction bases numbered 10, after V lost 4 bases and J lost 4 bases. Germline V gives CDR1 SGHRS, CDR2 YFSETQ. The CDR3 reads CASSRAGLAGDLYNEQFF. The CDR3 nucleotides read TGCGCCAGCAGCCGAGCGGGACTAGCGGGAGATCTGTACAATGAGCAGTTCTTC.

This chain uses TRBV5-1 with TRBJ1-2; 7 bases are a match to TRBD1. From germline, CDR1 is SGHRS and CDR2 YFSETQ. CDR3 length equals 15 residues. The ends lost 3 bases at V and 3 bases at J; junction bases unmatched: 8. The CDR3 sequence is CASSSSGGADYGYTF. CDR3 nucleotides: TGCGCCAGCAGCTCTTCAGGGGGGGCCGACTATGGCTACACCTTC.